Listed here are 6 T cell receptor beta chains from one sample, sequenced in a study of T cells expressing NK-cell markers. TCRdb reprocessed the 5' RACE reads and reports one entry per CDR3 protein, with no DNA. Here the sample table reports 550,000 to 600,000 distinct CDR3 sequences. The sequenced sample consisted of blood T cells: a sorted CD56 or NKG2C T cell subset, CD4+ or CD8+ T cells, or bulk PBMC T cells (not recorded which). Receptors originate from a young man in good health.

The gene calls are TRBV20-1 and TRBJ2-5; as DNA is missing, the TRBD2 call by TCRdb cannot be tested. Germline CDR1 DFQATT, CDR2 SNEGSKA (reference sequence). CDR3 length: 14 amino acids. The CDR3 is CSAPELGRRETQYF.

The V gene is TRBV27, the J gene TRBJ2-5; TCRdb's D call of TRBD1 is untestable without DNA. There are 17 residues in the CDR3. Germline values: CDR1 MNHEY, CDR2 SMNVEV (reference sequence). This CDR3 reads CASRDGPRDRGEETQYF.

This chain joins TRBV5-1 and TRBJ2-7. There are 14 residues in the CDR3. Germline CDR1 SGHRS, CDR2 YFSETQ. This chain's CDR3 is CASSLSSGNYEQYF.

The chain has TRBV6-6 and TRBJ2-1; the D call of TRBD1 rests on TCRdb alone, since no DNA is present to check it. Germline-derived CDR1 and CDR2 are MNHNY and SVGAGI (reference sequence). The CDR3 extends over 12 amino acids. CDR3 residues: CASSPGGVEQFF.

V is TRBV12-3 or TRBV12-4 and J is TRBJ2-5; checking the TCRdb D call of TRBD2 is not possible without DNA. The CDR3 runs 15 residues. The CDR3 protein is CASSLASSLERPQYF.

The V gene is TRBV27, the J gene TRBJ1-1. The CDR3 extends over 15 amino acids. CDR1 and CDR2 (germline): MNHEY, SMNVEV (reference sequence). This CDR3 is CASSQTRDRNTEAFF.